The 9 T cell receptor beta chains below were found in one sample sequenced in a study of neoadjuvant anti-PD-1 for oral cavity cancer. TCRdb's copy holds only in-frame clones and misses some; the assay was immunoSEQ multiplex PCR. The repertoire holds some 61,000 clones, with around 84% as singletons. Time point reported: after neoadjuvant nivolumab, at surgical resection. The starting material was PBMCs, obtained after nivolumab (anti-PD-1) treatment. These receptors were taken from a person between 40 and 80 years old with oral cavity squamous cell carcinoma.

This clone was seen only once. J is TRBJ2-3 and V is TRBV9; 9 bases line up with TRBD2. This CDR3 has 15 residues. The V gene end was trimmed by 3 bases and the J gene end by 3 bases; junction bases not matched to a gene: 5. Germline CDR1 reads SGDLS; CDR2 reads YYNGEE. The CDR3 spells CASSGGLARTDTQYF. In DNA, the CDR3 is TGTGCCAGCAGCGGGGGACTAGCTCGAACAGATACGCAGTATTTT.

The chain joins TRBV7-2 to TRBJ2-1; TRBD2 matches at 11 bases. Germline trimming cut 5 bases from V and 7 bases from J; bases unmatched to any gene: 10. Germline CDR1 and CDR2: SGHTA and FQGNSA. The CDR3 is 16 amino acids. Here the CDR3 reads CASSPTRLAGYNEQFF. The CDR3 DNA reads as TGTGCCAGCAGCCCAACGCGACTAGCGGGATATAATGAGCAGTTCTTC.

CDR3: CASSYTGTGNNEKLFF. CDR3 sequence (DNA): TGTGCCAGCAGCTATACCGGGACAGGGAATAATGAAAAACTGTTTTTT. The genes are TRBV5-4 and TRBJ1-4, with 9 bases identical to TRBD1. CDR1 is SGHNT and CDR2 is YYREEE in the germline V gene (reference sequence). The V and J ends lost 3 bases and 4 bases, in that order; junction bases with no gene match: 7. The CDR3 sequence is 16 residues long.

The rearrangement uses TRBV6-6 and TRBJ2-7, with D possibly being TRBD2 (5 bases). The germline CDR1 and CDR2 sequences are MNHNY and SVGAGI (reference sequence). The germline V and J ends were trimmed by 6 bases and 3 bases, with 21 bases remaining between them. The CDR3 runs to 16 residues. The CDR3 sequence is CASSTAMRVGNYEQYF. The DNA of the CDR3 is TGTGCCAGCAGCACCGCTATGAGGGTGGGGAACTACGAGCAGTACTTC.

V and J are TRBV11-3 and TRBJ2-7; TRBD2 matches 7 bases. CDR1 is SGHNT, CDR2 YENEEA, per germline. The CDR3 extends over 13 amino acids. With 1 base clipped from V and 4 bases from J, the junction kept 1 base outside the gene matches. The CDR3 sequence is CASSLGEGYEQYF. The CDR3 DNA sequence: TGTGCCAGCAGCTTAGGGGAGGGGTACGAGCAGTACTTC. Drawing the rest from reference TRBV11-3 and TRBJ2-7, the complete variable domain is EAGVVQSPRYKIIEKKQPVAFWCNPISGHNTLYWYLQNLGQGPELLIRYENEEAVDDSQLPKDRFSAERLKGVDSTLKIQPAELGDSAVYLCASSLGEGYEQYFGPGTRLTVT.

Of note for this clone: The junction departs from the called germline gene at one end, perhaps through a read error. The chain employs TRBV7-7 and TRBJ2-1; D is unresolved. This CDR3 is 15 amino acids long. Germline loops: CDR1 SSHAT, CDR2 FNYEAQ (reference sequence). CDR3: CASSPRPGSGDEQFF. CDR3 bases: TGTGCTAGCAGCCCCCGGCCCGGATCAGGCGATGAGCAGTTCTTC.

This clone was seen more than once but under ten times. The rearrangement uses TRBV4-1 and TRBJ2-1; TRBD2 is a possible D gene (6 bases). The CDR3 contains 15 residues. The germline V and J ends were trimmed by 1 base and 4 bases, with 11 bases remaining between them. CDR1 is MGHRA, CDR2 YSYEKL, per germline. The CDR3 loop is CASSQAGTHYNEQFF. In DNA, the CDR3 is TGCGCCAGCAGCCAAGCCGGGACTCATTACAATGAGCAGTTCTTC.

The gene calls are TRBV9 and TRBJ2-1; D might be TRBD2 (7 bases). Germline V gene data show CDR1 as SGDLS and CDR2 as YYNGEE. Trimming removed 4 bases from V and 3 bases from J, with 17 bases in between. CDR3 length equals 16 residues. CDR3: CASSPTGASGYNEQFF. The CDR3 DNA sequence: TGTGCCAGCAGCCCGACGGGGGCTAGCGGCTACAATGAGCAGTTCTTC.

The sample holds one count of this clone. The chain uses TRBV2 and TRBJ1-4, with D unclear. V was shortened by 6 bases and J by 7 bases, with 9 bases between the two germline ends. Germline CDR1 reads SNHLY; CDR2 reads FYNNEI. The CDR3 has 12 amino acids. The CDR3 bases are TGTGCCAGCAGGCGCCGCGGTGAAAAACTGTTTTTT. It yields the protein CASRRRGEKLFF.